The present TCR beta chain was sequenced within a study of blood T cell repertoires in COVID-19. Across the study: The United States, Italy and Spain were the sources of the acute and convalescent COVID-19 samples. In each case, the material was cDNA or gDNA derived from T cells, B-cell-depleted T cells, or PBMCs.

The V end was cut by 6 bases, the J end by 0 bases, with 9 bases between. The CDR3 sequence is 14 residues long. Germline CDR1 and CDR2: MNHEY and SVGAGI. In the source study's methods: Reference gene primer amplification gave nucleated cell count estimates. Generated by immunoSEQ multiplex PCR, the TCRdb table keeps only in-frame clones and is missing some. The V and J calls and clone size come from that table; D and trimming were worked out from the DNA. The sample lists some 150,000 clones, approximately 80% occurring once. This sequence was found in a woman aged 55-70 years with COVID-19, enrolled during active disease. The gene calls are TRBV6-5 and TRBJ1-5, with D perhaps matching TRBD1 (5 bases). The sample taken for sequencing was peripheral blood. The CDR3 nucleotides are TGTGCCAGCAGGCGGGGGGGTAGCAATCAGCCCCAGCATTTT. Translating gives CASRRGGSNQPQHF.